This TCR beta chain was observed in a study of CD8 T cells in ankylosing spondylitis. Scientists made TCR beta libraries using quantitative 5'-RACE with molecular barcodes. TCRdb reanalysed the 5' RACE reads using MiXCR and keeps one entry per CDR3 protein. The table includes some 340,000 distinct CDR3 sequences, over 12% detected once. The CDR3 consists of 15 residues. Germline CDR1 reads SGHRS; CDR2 reads YFSETQ. V lost 0 bases and J 0 bases, leaving 9 bases between the germline ends. This clonotype was seen a handful of times. What it binds is not known. Broader study findings: Earlier work had already found some motif variants in reactive arthritis synovial fluid and blood. Enrichment of disease-linked clones was reportedly significant in matched ankylosing spondylitis synovial fluid. CD8+ disease-linked clones were present at relatively low frequencies in blood.

This sequence was found in a male donor with ankylosing spondylitis or in good health (not recorded which). Specimen: blood, either unsorted or a sorted T cell fraction (not recorded which). This chain joins TRBV5-1 and TRBJ1-1; weak D call: TRBD1 (6 bases). The CDR3 protein is CASSLGRDMNTEAFF. In DNA form, the CDR3 reads TGCGCCAGCAGCTTGGGTAGGGACATGAACACTGAAGCTTTCTTT.